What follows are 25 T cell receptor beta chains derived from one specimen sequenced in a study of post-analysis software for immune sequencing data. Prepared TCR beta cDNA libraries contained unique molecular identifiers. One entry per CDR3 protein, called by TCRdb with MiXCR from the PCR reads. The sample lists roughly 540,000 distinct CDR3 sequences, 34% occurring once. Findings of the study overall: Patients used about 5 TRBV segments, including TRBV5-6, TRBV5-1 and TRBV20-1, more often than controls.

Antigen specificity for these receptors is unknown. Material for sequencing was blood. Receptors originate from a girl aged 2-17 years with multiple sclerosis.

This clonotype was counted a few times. CDR3 amino acids: CASSWRTSSPTNHEQFF. The CDR3 nucleotides read TGTGCCAGCAGTTGGCGGACCTCTTCGCCTACCAACCATGAGCAGTTCTTC. The chain uses TRBV12-3 or TRBV12-4 and TRBJ2-1, with D unclear. The V end lost 4 bases, the J end lost 8 bases, and 24 bases lay between the germline ends. The CDR3 totals 17 residues.

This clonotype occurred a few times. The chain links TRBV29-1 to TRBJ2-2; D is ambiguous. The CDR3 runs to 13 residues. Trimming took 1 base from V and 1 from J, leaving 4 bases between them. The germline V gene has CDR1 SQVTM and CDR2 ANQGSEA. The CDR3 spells CSVEGQNTGELFF. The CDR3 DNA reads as TGCAGCGTTGAAGGACAGAACACCGGGGAGCTGTTTTTT.

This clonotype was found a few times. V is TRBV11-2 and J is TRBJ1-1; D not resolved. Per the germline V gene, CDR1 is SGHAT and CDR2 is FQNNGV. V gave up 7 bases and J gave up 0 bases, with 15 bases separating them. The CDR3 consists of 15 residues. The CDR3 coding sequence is TGTGCCAGCAACCCCAACCGGCGCATGAACACTGAAGCTTTCTTT. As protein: CASNPNRRMNTEAFF.

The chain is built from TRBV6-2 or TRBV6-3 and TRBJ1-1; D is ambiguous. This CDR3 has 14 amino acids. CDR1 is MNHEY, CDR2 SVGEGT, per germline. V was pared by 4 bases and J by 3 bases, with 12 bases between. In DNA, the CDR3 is TGTGCCAGCAGTTTGAAGGGCGGTGACACTGAAGCTTTCTTT. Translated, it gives CASSLKGGDTEAFF.

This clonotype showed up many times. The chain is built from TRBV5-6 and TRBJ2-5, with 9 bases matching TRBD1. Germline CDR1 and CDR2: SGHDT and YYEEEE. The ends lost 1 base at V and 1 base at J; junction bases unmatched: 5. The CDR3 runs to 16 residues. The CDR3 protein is CASSLSGTGLQETQYF. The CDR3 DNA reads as TGTGCCAGCAGCTTGTCCGGGACAGGGCTCCAAGAGACCCAGTACTTC.

The CDR3 coding sequence is TGCGCCAGCAGCCACCGGACTAGCGTGGGGGCCTCTGGGGCCAACGTCCTGACTTTC. Translating it yields CASSHRTSVGASGANVLTF. The V gene is TRBV5-1, the J gene TRBJ2-6; 9 bases line up with TRBD2. The germline CDR1 and CDR2 sequences are SGHRS and YFSETQ. The CDR3 runs to 19 residues. V gave up 4 bases and J gave up 0 bases; unmatched junction bases: 11.

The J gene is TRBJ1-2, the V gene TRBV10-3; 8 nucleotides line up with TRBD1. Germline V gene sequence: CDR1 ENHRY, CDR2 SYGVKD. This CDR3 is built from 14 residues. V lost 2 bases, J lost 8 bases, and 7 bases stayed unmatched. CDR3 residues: CAISERTGKTGYTF. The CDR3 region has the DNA TGTGCCATCAGTGAGAGGACAGGGAAAACGGGCTACACCTTC.

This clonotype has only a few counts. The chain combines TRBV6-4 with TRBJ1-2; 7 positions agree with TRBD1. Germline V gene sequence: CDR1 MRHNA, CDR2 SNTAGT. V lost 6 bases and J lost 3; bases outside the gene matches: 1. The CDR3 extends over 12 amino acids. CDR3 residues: CASRGQDYGYTF. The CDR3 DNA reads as TGTGCCAGCAGAGGACAGGACTATGGCTACACCTTC.

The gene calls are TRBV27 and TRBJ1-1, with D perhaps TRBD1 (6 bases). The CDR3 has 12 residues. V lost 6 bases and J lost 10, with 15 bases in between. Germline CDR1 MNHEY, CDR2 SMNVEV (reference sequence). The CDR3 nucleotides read TGTGCCAGCAGCCAAATCGGGGGCCGAGCTTTCTTT. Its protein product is CASSQIGGRAFF.

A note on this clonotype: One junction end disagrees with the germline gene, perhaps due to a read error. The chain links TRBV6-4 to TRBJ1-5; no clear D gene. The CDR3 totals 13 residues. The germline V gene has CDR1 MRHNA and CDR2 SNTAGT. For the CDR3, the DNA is TGTACCAGCAGTGTCGGGTGGGATCAGCCCCAGCATTTT. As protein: CTSSVGWDQPQHF.

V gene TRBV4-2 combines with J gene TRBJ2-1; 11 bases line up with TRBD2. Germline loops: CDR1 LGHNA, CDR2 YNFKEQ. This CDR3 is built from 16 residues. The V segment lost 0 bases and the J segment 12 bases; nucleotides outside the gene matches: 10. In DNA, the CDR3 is TGTGCCAGCAGCCAAGAAGGTAGCGGGGGGGCTAGTCCGCAGTTCTTC. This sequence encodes CASSQEGSGGASPQFF.

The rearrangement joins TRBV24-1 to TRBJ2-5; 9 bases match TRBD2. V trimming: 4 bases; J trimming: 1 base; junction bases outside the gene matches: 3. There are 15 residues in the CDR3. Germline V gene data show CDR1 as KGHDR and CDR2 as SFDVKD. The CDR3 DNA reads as TGTGCCACCAGTGACCCGGGACTAGCCCAAGAGACCCAGTACTTC. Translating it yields CATSDPGLAQETQYF.

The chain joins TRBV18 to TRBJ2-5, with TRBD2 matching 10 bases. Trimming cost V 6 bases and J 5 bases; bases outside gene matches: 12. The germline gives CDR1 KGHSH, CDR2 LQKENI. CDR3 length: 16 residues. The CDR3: CASSPQRGGNPETQYF. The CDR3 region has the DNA TGTGCCAGCTCGCCCCAGCGGGGGGGCAATCCGGAGACCCAGTACTTC. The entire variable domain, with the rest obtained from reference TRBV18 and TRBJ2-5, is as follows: NAGVMQNPRHLVRRRGQEARLRCSPMKGHSHVYWYRQLPEEGLKFMVYLQKENIIDESGMPKERFSAEFPKEGPSILRIQQVVRGDSAAYFCASSPQRGGNPETQYFGPGTRLLVL.

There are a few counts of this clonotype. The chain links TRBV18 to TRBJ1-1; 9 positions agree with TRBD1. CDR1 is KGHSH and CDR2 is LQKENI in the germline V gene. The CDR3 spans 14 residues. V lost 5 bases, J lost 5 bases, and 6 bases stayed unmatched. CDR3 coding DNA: TGTGCCAGCTCAAACAGGGGGCCAGGAACTGAAGCTTTCTTT. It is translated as CASSNRGPGTEAFF.

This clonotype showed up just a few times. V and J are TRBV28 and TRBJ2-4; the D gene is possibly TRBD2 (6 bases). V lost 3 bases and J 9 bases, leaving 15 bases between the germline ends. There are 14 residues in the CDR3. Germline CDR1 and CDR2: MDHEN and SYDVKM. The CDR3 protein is CASSLTWGVAIQYF. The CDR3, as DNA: TGTGCCAGCAGTTTGACGTGGGGGGTTGCCATTCAGTACTTC.

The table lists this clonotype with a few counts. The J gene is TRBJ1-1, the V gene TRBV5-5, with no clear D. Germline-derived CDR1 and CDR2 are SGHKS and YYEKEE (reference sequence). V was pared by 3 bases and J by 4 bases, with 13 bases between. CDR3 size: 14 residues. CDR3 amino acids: CASSSVGKGTEAFF. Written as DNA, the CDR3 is TGTGCCAGCAGCTCGGTGGGGAAGGGCACTGAAGCTTTCTTT.

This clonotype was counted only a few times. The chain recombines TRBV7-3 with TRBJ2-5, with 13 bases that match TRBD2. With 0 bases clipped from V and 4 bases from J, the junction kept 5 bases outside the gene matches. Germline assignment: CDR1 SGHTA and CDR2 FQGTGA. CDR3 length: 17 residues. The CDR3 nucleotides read TGTGCCAGCAGCTTAACGGGGACTAGCGGGGCCCGAGAGACCCAGTACTTC. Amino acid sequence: CASSLTGTSGARETQYF.

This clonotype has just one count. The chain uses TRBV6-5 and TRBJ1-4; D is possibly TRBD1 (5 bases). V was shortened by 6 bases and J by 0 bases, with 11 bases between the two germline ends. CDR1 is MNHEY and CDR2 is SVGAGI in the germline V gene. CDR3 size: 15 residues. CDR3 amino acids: CASSRGFATNEKLFF. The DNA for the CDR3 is TGTGCCAGCAGCCGGGGGTTTGCAACTAATGAAAAACTGTTTTTT.

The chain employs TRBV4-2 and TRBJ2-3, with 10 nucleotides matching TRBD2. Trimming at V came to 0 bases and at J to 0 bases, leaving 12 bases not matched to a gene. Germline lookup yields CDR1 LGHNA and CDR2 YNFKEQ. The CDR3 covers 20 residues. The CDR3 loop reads CASSQEALIAGGTSTDTQYF. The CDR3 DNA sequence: TGTGCCAGCAGCCAAGAAGCCTTAATAGCGGGGGGAACTAGCACAGATACGCAGTATTTT.

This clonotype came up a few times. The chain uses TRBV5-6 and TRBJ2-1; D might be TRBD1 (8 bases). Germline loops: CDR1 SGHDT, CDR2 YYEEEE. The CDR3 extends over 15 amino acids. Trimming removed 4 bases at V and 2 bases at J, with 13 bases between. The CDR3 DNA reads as TGTGCCAGCAGCGTACAGGGGGGGACCTACAATGAGCAGTTCTTC. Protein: CASSVQGGTYNEQFF.

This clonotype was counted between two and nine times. This CDR3 reads CASTREWADTQYF. CDR3 sequence (DNA): TGTGCCAGCACCAGGGAGTGGGCAGATACGCAGTATTTT. V and J are TRBV2 and TRBJ2-3; possibly TRBD1 or TRBD2 for D (5 bases each). Germline-derived CDR1 and CDR2 are SNHLY and FYNNEI. The V end was cut by 7 bases, the J end by 4 bases, with 12 bases between. The CDR3 runs 13 residues.

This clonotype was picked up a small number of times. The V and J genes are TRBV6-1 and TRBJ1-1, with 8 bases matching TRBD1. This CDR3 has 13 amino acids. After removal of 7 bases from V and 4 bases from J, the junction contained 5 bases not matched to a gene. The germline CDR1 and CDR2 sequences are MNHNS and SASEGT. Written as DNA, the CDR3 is TGTGCCAGCAATTGGCAGGGGGCCACTGAAGCTTTCTTT. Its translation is CASNWQGATEAFF.

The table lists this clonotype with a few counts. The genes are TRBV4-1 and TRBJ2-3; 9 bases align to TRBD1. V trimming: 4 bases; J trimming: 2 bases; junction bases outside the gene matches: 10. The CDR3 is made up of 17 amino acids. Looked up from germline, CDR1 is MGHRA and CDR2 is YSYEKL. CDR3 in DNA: TGCGCCAGCAGCCGATCCCGGGACAGGGACTTCACAGATACGCAGTATTTT. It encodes CASSRSRDRDFTDTQYF.

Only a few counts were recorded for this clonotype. DNA of the CDR3: TGTGCCAGCACTGATGAAAAACTGTTTTTT. It yields the protein CASTDEKLFF. The chain couples TRBV6-5 to TRBJ1-4; no definite D call. The V and J ends lost 7 bases and 6 bases respectively, with 3 bases between them. Looked up from germline, CDR1 is MNHEY and CDR2 is SVGAGI. The CDR3 length is 10 residues.

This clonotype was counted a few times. Here the CDR3 reads CASSLRPGSDTDTQYF. The CDR3 DNA reads TGTGCCAGCAGCCTCCGTCCGGGGTCCGACACAGATACGCAGTATTTT. The gene calls are TRBV7-3 and TRBJ2-3, with TRBD2 as a possible D gene (5 bases). Germline V gives CDR1 SGHTA, CDR2 FQGTGA. The CDR3 runs 16 residues. The V and J ends lost 5 bases and 2 bases respectively, with 17 bases between them.